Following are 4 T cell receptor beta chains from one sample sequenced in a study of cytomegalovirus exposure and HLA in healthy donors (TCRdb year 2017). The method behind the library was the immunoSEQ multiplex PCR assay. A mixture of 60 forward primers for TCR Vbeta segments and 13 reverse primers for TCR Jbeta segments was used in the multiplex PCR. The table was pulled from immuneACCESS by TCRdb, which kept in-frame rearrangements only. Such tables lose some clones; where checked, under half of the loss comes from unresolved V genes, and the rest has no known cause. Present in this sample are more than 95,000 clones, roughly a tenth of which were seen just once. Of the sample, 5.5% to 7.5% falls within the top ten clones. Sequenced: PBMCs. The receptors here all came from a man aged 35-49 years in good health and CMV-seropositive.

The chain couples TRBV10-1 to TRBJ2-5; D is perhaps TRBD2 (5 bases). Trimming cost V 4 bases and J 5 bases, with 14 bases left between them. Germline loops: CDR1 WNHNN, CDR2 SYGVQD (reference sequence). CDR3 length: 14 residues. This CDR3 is CASSVAGSRETQYF. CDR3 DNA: TGCGCCAGCAGTGTTGCTGGGAGTCGGGAGACCCAGTACTTC.

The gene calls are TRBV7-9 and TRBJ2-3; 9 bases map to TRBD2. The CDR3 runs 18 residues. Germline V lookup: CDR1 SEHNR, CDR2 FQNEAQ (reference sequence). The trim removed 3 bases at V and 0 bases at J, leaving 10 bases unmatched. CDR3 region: CASSLSNAGGISTDTQYF. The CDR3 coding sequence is TGTGCCAGCAGCTTGTCTAATGCGGGAGGGATTAGCACAGATACGCAGTATTTT.

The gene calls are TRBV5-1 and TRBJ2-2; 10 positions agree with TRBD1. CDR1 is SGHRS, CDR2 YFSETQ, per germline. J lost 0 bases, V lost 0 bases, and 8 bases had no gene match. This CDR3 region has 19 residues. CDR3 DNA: TGCGCCAGCAGCTTGGCCCCCTCCGGGACAGGGGCGAACACCGGGGAGCTGTTTTTT. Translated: CASSLAPSGTGANTGELFF.

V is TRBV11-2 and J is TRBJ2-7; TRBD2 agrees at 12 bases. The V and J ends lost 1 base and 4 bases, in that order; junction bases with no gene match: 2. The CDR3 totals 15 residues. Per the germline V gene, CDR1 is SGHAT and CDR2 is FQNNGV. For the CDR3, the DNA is TGTGCCAGCAGCTTAGCGGGACTAGCGGGTTACGAGCAGTACTTC. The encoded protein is CASSLAGLAGYEQYF.